The present T cell receptor beta chain was sequenced within a study of T cell responses to AZD1222 COVID-19 vaccine. The assay was immunoSEQ multiplex PCR, and TCRdb's table has in-frame clones only and misses some. The sample shows around 80,000 clones, 87% of them seen only once. This specimen consisted of peripheral blood, obtained 28 days after the second AZD1222 dose. The TCR sequence derives from an adult who received the AZD1222 COVID-19 vaccine.

CDR3 sequence: CASSFDKSYNEQFF. CDR3 DNA: TGTGCCAGCAGCTTCGACAAGAGCTACAATGAGCAGTTCTTC. The V call is TRBV7-9, the J call TRBJ2-1, with D uncertain. Germline values: CDR1 SEHNR, CDR2 FQNEAQ (reference sequence). CDR3 length: 14 amino acids. V shed 3 bases and J shed 3 bases, with 9 bases lying between them.